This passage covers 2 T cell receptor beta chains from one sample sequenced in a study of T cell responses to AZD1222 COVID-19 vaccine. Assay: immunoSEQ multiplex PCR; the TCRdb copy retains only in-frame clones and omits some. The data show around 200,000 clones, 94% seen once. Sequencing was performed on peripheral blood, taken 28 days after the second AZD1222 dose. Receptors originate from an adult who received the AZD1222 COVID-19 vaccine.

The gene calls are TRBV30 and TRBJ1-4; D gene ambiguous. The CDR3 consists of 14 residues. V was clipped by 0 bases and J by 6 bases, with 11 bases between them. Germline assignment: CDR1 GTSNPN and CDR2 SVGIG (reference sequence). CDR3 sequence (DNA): TGTGCCTGGAGTGTACCCAGGTTAGATGAAAAACTGTTTTTT. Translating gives CAWSVPRLDEKLFF. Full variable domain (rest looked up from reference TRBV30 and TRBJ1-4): SQTIHQWPATLVQPVGSPLSLECTVEGTSNPNLYWYRQAAGRGLQLLFYSVGIGQISSEVPQNLSASRPQDRQFILSSKKLLLSDSGFYLCAWSVPRLDEKLFFGSGTQLSVL.

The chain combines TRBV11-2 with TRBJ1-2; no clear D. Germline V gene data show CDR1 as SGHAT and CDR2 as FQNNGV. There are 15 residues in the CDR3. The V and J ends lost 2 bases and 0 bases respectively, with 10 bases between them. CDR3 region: CASSLLAEPNYGYTF. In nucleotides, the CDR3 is TGTGCCAGCAGCTTATTGGCGGAACCTAACTATGGCTACACCTTC.